The source of this T cell receptor (beta chain) is a study of T cell changes during pregnancy in multiple sclerosis. V lost 3 bases and J 5 bases, leaving 16 bases between the germline ends. The germline V gene has CDR1 SGHAT and CDR2 FQNNGV. CDR3 size: 15 residues. Profiling relied on immunoSEQ multiplex PCR, and the TCRdb table lists in-frame clones only, not all of them. The sample lists about 60,000 clones, 96% occurring once. The TCR originated in a female donor with multiple sclerosis, enrolled in a pregnancy study. The chain uses TRBV11-2 and TRBJ2-5; weak D call: TRBD1 (6 bases). Sequencing was performed on CD8+ T cells from peripheral blood mononuclear cells, taken after pregnancy. The CDR3 DNA reads as TGTGCCAGCAGCTTTTCTCCAGGGGTCAGGGAGACCCAGTACTTC. Translated: CASSFSPGVRETQYF.